Here is one T cell receptor (beta chain) with its context. Antigen unknown. This record belongs to a study of shared clonotypes between healthy human individuals. The overall study: CD4 naive cells filled three plates per donor, CD4 memory three, CD8 naive two and CD8 memory one.

Method: immunoSEQ multiplex PCR; TCRdb's copy keeps in-frame clones and lacks some. The sample carries roughly 810,000 clones, around 96% recorded once. CD45RO-negative, CCR7-selected cells formed the naive CD8 fraction, which excluded terminally differentiated effector memory CD45RA+ cells. Losses at the gene ends were 4 bases for V and 5 bases for J; bases not matched to a gene: 18. This CDR3 contains 18 residues. Study-wide findings and caveats: Memory subsets generally showed lower estimated richness than naive subsets. Between a few donors, naive CD4 clonotypes were shared at a level of approximately 5%. Non-shared clonotypes had lower generation probabilities than clonotypes shared by all four sorted-subset donors.

The sequencing input was naive CD8+ T cells sorted from blood. This sequence was found in a young man in good health. The chain combines TRBV5-3 with TRBJ2-5; 9 bases match TRBD2. TRBV5-3 is annotated as an ORF whose role is uncertain. CDR3 sequence reads: CARSPNRGIAGARETQYF. CDR3 bases: TGTGCCAGAAGCCCAAATAGAGGAATAGCGGGAGCCAGGGAGACCCAGTACTTC.